This T cell receptor beta chain appears in the sequencing data of a study of cytomegalovirus exposure and HLA in healthy donors. TCRdb's copy holds only in-frame clones and misses some; the assay was immunoSEQ multiplex PCR. The sample contains 120,000 or so clones, 88% of which appear only once. This clone was seen a single time. CDR3 length: 15 amino acids. CDR1 SGHRS and CDR2 YFSETQ come from the germline V gene. V was trimmed by 0 bases and J by 1 base, leaving 10 bases between them. The donors were part of the roughly 130-subject validation cohort, which stood apart from the approximately 630-subject first cohort.

This rearrangement joins TRBV5-1 to TRBJ1-1; a possible D gene is TRBD1 (5 bases). Source material: PBMCs. The clonotype originates from a young man in good health and CMV-seronegative. CDR3 protein: CASSLASGWNTEAFF. The CDR3 nucleotides read TGCGCCAGCAGCTTGGCGTCAGGGTGGAACACTGAAGCTTTCTTT.